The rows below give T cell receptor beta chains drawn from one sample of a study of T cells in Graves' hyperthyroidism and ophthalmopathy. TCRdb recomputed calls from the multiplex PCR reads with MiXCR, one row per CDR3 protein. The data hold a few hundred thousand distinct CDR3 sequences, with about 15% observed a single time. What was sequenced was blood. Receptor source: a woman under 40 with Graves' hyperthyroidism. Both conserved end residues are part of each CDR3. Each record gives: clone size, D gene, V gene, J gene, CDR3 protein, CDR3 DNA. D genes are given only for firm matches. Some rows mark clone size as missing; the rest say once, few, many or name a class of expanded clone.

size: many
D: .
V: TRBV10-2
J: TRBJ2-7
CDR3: CASRGRQAAYEQYF
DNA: TGCGCCAGCCGGGGGCGACAGGCCGCCTACGAGCAGTACTTC

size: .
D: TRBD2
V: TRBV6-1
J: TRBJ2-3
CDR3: CASSEAGLAETPRTDTQYF
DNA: TGTGCCAGCAGTGAAGCGGGACTAGCGGAGACTCCTCGCACAGATACGCAGTATTTT

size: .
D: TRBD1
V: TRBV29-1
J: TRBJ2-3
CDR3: CSVDDWVGQGAPDTQYF
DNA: TGCAGCGTTGACGATTGGGTGGGACAGGGGGCCCCGGATACGCAGTATTTT

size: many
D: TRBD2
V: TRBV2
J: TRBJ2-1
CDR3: CASSASSGRNNEQFF
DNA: TGTGCCAGCAGTGCATCTAGCGGGAGGAACAATGAGCAGTTCTTC

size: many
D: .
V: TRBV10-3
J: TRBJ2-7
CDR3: CATRPGSYEQYF
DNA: TGTGCCACCCGGCCAGGCTCCTACGAGCAGTACTTC

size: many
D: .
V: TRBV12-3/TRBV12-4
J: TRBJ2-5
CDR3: CASSLRARTRETQYF
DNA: TGTGCCAGCAGCTTAAGGGCCAGAACCCGGGAGACCCAGTACTTC

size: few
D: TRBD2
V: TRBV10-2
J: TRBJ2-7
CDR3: CASRTSDTYEQYF
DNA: TGCGCCAGCAGGACTAGCGACACCTACGAGCAGTACTTC

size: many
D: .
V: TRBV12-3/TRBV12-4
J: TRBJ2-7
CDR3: CASSTDLSYEQYF
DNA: TGTGCCAGCAGCACGGACCTCTCCTACGAGCAGTACTTC

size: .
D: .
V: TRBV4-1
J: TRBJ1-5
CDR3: CASSQVEINQPQHF
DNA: TGCGCCAGCAGCCAAGTAGAAATCAATCAGCCCCAGCATTTT

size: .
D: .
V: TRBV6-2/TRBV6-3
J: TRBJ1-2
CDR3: CASSRNPRGSYGYTF
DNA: TGTGCCAGCAGTCGAAACCCCAGGGGAAGCTATGGCTACACCTTC

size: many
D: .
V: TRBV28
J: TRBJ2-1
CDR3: CASLRDKTLYNEQFF
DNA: TGTGCCAGCTTGAGGGACAAGACCCTCTACAATGAGCAGTTCTTC

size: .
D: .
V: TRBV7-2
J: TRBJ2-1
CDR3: CASSQTLLAYNEQFF
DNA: TGTGCCAGCAGCCAGACCTTGCTGGCGTACAATGAGCAGTTCTTC

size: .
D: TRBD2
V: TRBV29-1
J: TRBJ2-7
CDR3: CSVDAGAHEQYF
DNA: TGCAGCGTTGATGCGGGAGCTCACGAGCAGTACTTC

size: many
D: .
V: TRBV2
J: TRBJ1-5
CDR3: CASNGRFNQPQHF
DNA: TGTGCCAGCAACGGACGGTTCAATCAGCCCCAGCATTTT

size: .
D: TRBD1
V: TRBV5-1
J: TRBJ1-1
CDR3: CASSSPKQGLNTEAFF
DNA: TGCGCCAGCAGCTCGCCAAAACAGGGGCTGAACACTGAAGCTTTCTTT

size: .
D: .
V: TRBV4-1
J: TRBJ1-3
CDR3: CASSQTAGANTIYF
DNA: TGCGCCAGCAGCCAAACCGCAGGGGCAAACACCATATATTTT